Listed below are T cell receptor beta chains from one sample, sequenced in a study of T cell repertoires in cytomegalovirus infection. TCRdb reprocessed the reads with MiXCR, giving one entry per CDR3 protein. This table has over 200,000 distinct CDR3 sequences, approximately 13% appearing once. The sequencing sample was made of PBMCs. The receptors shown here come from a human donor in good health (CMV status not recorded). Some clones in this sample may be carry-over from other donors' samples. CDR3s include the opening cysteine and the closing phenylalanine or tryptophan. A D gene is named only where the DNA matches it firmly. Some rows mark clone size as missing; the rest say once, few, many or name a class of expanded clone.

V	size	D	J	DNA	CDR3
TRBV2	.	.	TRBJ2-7	TGTGCCAGCAGGGACCTAGGGGGGTTATACGAGCAGTACTTC	CASRDLGGLYEQYF
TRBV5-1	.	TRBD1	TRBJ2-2	TGCGCCAGCAAAGAACAGGGGGCTACCGGGGAGCTGTTTTTT	CASKEQGATGELFF
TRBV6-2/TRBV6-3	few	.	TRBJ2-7	TGTGCCAGCAGTTACCGAGGGGACGAGCAGTACTTC	CASSYRGDEQYF
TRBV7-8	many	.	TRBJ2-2	TGTGCCAGCAGCTTAGTGGGTCGGAACCTTAACACCGGGGAGCTGTTTTTT	CASSLVGRNLNTGELFF
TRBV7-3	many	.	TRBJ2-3	TGTGCCAGCAGCCGCGCCGGGGCCGTCACAGATACGCAGTATTTT	CASSRAGAVTDTQYF
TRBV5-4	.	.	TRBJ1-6	TGTGTCAGCACCCGGGGGGCCGACCGAGGGAGAAATTCACCCCTCCACTTT	CVSTRGADRGRNSPLHF
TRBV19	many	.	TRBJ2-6	TGTGCCAGTACGAGGGGGAGCTCTGGGGCCAACGTCCTGACTTTC	CASTRGSSGANVLTF
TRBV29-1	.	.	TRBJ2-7	TGCAGCGTTGAAGGATTCGGCGGTATAGCTGGCTACGAGCAGTACTTC	CSVEGFGGIAGYEQYF
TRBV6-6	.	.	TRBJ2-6	TGTGCCAGCAGTTACGTCCGGCCTGGGGCCAACGTCCTGACTTTC	CASSYVRPGANVLTF
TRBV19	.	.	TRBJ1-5	TGTGCCAGTAGTATCCTAGACAAGAATCAGCCCCAGCATTTT	CASSILDKNQPQHF
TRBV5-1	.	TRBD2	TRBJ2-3	TGCGCCAGCAGCTTGGGACTAGCGGGAGTTGCAGATACGCAGTATTTT	CASSLGLAGVADTQYF
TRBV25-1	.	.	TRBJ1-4	TGTGCCAGCGTCGGATCCGGGGTTATCGATGAAAAACTGTTTTTT	CASVGSGVIDEKLFF
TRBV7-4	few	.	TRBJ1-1	TGTGCCAGCAGCCACATGGCCACTGAAGCTTTCTTT	CASSHMATEAFF
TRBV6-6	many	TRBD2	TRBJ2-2	TGTGCCAGCAGTTCCGGGACTAGTCCCGGGGAGCTGTTTTTT	CASSSGTSPGELFF
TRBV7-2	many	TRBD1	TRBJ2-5	TGTGCCAGCAGCTTAGTTGCCAGGGGGCAAGAGACCCAGTACTTC	CASSLVARGQETQYF
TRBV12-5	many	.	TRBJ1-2	TGTGCTAGTGCCCCATACGGCTATGGCTACACCTTC	CASAPYGYGYTF
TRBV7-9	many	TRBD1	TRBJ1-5	TGTGCCAGCAGCTCATACGAATCCGGGACAGGTACGGCTCAAGGCAATCAGCCCCAGCATTTT	CASSSYESGTGTAQGNQPQHF
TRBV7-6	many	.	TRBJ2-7	TGTGCCAGCAGCCCAGTTCTACCCTCCTACGAGCAGTACTTC	CASSPVLPSYEQYF
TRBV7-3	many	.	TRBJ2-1	TGTGCCAGCAGCTTAATGGTAAGCTCCTACAATGAGCAGTTCTTC	CASSLMVSSYNEQFF
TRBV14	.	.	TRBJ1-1	TGTGCCAGCAGCCAAGTCGGTAGGAACACTGAAGCTTTCTTT	CASSQVGRNTEAFF
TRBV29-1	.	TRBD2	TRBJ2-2	TGCAGCGCCTTAGCGGGAGGTACCGGGGAGCTGTTTTTT	CSALAGGTGELFF
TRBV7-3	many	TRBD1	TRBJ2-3	TGTGCCAGCAGCTCGGGGACAGGGACACTCTCAGATACGCAGTATTTT	CASSSGTGTLSDTQYF
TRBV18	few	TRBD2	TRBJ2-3	TGTGCCAGCTCCTCACTAGCGGGGGAAATCGGAGATACGCAGTATTTT	CASSSLAGEIGDTQYF
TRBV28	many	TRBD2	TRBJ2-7	TGTGCCAGCAGTTTCAGTCCCCGGATAGGGGAGGGCCAGTACGAGCAGTACTTC	CASSFSPRIGEGQYEQYF
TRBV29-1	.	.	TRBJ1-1	TGCAGCGTTGAAGAAGGACACTCTGAAGCTTTCTTT	CSVEEGHSEAFF
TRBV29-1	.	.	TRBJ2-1	TGCAGCGTTGAAGATAGGAGCGGCTCCTACAATGAGCAGTTCTTC	CSVEDRSGSYNEQFF
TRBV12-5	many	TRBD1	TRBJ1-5	TGTGCTAGTGGTTTGGTATTAGGGGGACAGTTCAATCAGCCCCAGCATTTT	CASGLVLGGQFNQPQHF
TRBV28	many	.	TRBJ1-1	TGTGCCAGCACTCAAACAGGGTTCCGCGACGCTGAAGCTTTCTTT	CASTQTGFRDAEAFF
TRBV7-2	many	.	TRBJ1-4	TGTGCCAGCAGCCCGGGGGCTCTGAGGGAAAAACTGTTTTTT	CASSPGALREKLFF
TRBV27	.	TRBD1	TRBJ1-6	TGTGCCAGCAGTTTCGGACAGGGGGGAAATTCACCCCTCCACTTT	CASSFGQGGNSPLHF
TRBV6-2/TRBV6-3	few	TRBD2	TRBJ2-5	TGTGCCAGCTTACTAGCGGGGGAAGAGACCCAGTACTTC	CASLLAGEETQYF
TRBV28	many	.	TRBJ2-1	TGTGCCAGCAGTTCACCCCGGCAGGGGGGTAATGAGCAGTTCTTC	CASSSPRQGGNEQFF
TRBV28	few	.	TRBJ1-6	TGTGCCAGTAAGGGTGATTCACCCCTCCACTTT	CASKGDSPLHF
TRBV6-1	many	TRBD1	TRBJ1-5	TGTGCCAGCAGTGGGCCGACAGGGGTTGTAGCAAATCAGCCCCAGCATTTT	CASSGPTGVVANQPQHF
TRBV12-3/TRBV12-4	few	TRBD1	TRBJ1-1	TGTGCCAGCCAGGTTGCGCCAGGGGGCGCGATAGGCACTGAAGCTTTCTTT	CASQVAPGGAIGTEAFF
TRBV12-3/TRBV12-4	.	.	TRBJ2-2	TGTGCCAGCAGTCCAAGGACAGTGGAAATTCTCGCCGGGGAGCTGTTTTTT	CASSPRTVEILAGELFF
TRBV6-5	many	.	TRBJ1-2	TGTGCCAGCAGGTCCACTGGTTTCTATGGCTACACCTTC	CASRSTGFYGYTF
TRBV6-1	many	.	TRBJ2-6	TGTGCCACCCTGCCGGGACCAACTCCTGGGGCCAACGTCCTGACTTTC	CATLPGPTPGANVLTF
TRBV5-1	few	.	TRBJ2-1	TGCGCCAGCAGCTTGGGGGACACCACCTACAATGAGCAGTTCTTC	CASSLGDTTYNEQFF
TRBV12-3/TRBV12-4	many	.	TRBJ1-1	TGTGCCAGCAGCTTAAGGGCGAACACTGAAGCTTTCTTT	CASSLRANTEAFF
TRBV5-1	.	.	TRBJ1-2	TGCGCCAGCAGCTTTAGTGCCGTCGGGGGCTTCGGCTACACCTTC	CASSFSAVGGFGYTF
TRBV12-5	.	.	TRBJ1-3	TGTGCTAGTGGCCTAGGAGACACCATATATTTT	CASGLGDTIYF
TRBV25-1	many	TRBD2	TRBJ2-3	TGTGCCAGCAGTGATCGACAGACCGGGACTAGCGGCACAGATACGCAGTATTTT	CASSDRQTGTSGTDTQYF
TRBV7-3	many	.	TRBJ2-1	TGTGCCAGCAGCTTATCCCGGGACCTCCCGCGGTTCTTC	CASSLSRDLPRFF
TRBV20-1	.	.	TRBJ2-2	TGCAGTGCCGAGGATAGACTGACCGGGGAGCTGTTTTTT	CSAEDRLTGELFF
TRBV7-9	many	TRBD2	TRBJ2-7	TGTGCCAGCAGCTTCATTAGCGGGAGCGGCGAGCAGTACTTC	CASSFISGSGEQYF
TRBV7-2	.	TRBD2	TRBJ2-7	TGTGCCAGCAGCTTCTTGACCGGGACTACCGCTACCCAGCAGTACTTC	CASSFLTGTTATQQYF
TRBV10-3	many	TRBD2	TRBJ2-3	TGTGCCATCAGTGAGTCCACTAGCGGGGGGTACACAGATACGCAGTATTTT	CAISESTSGGYTDTQYF
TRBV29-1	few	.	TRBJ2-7	TGCAGCGTTGAAGAGGGCTACGAGCAGTACTTC	CSVEEGYEQYF
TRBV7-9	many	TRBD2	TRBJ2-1	TGTGCCAGCAGCTTACGGACTAGCGGGAGGTTCAATGAGCAGTTCTTC	CASSLRTSGRFNEQFF
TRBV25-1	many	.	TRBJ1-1	TGTGCCAGCAGTGCTGCGTTCAGGGGTGAAGCTTTCTTT	CASSAAFRGEAFF
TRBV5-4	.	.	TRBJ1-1	TGTGCCAGCAGCTTGGGTGCGGGGGTCCGGAACACTGAAGCTTTCTTT	CASSLGAGVRNTEAFF
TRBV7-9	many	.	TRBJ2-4	TGTGCCAGCAGCCCGCCCCCAAGACTTGGGAACATTCAGTACTTC	CASSPPPRLGNIQYF
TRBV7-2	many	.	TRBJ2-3	TGTGCCAGCAGCTTGAATGTACTAGAGCAGTATTTT	CASSLNVLEQYF
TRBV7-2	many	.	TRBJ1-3	TGTGCCAGCAGCTTAGATCCGAGAAACACCATATATTTT	CASSLDPRNTIYF